The 31 T cell receptor beta chains reported below all come from one sample, sequenced in a study of regulatory T cells in long-lasting Graves disease. The time point here: newly diagnosed GD, antithyroid drugs for less than 3 months. PBMC RNA served as the TCR library source. Building the TCR beta libraries relied on iRepertoire HTBI primers, and CDR3 regions underwent Arm-PCR. MiXCR, applied by TCRdb to the multiplex PCR reads, yields one record per CDR3 protein. The sample has fewer than 500,000 distinct CDR3 sequences, roughly 17% seen once; the top ten hold 12%. Separately, the same data were catalogued under a study of T cells in Graves' hyperthyroidism and ophthalmopathy.

The sequencing used peripheral blood mononuclear cells (PBMCs), collected at new diagnosis, from a patient treated with antithyroid drugs. These receptors were collected from a man aged 40-50 years with Graves disease.

There are many counts of this clonotype. The V call is TRBV9, the J call TRBJ2-1; D is unclear. This CDR3 spans 12 amino acids. The V end lost 5 bases, the J end lost 4 bases, and 7 bases lay between the germline ends. Germline V gene data show CDR1 as SGDLS and CDR2 as YYNGEE. Here the CDR3 reads CASSGVYNEQFF. For the CDR3, the DNA is TGTGCCAGCAGTGGCGTATACAATGAGCAGTTCTTC.

This clonotype was seen repeatedly, ten times or more. The chain joins TRBV27 to TRBJ1-1; D unclear. The CDR3 length is 16 residues. Trimming cost V 4 bases and J 10 bases, with 25 bases left between them. The germline gives CDR1 MNHEY, CDR2 SMNVEV (reference sequence). CDR3 nucleotide sequence: TGTGCCAGCAGTTCCGACTCGCTAATTAGACGGCGTACAGCTTTCTTT. This translates into CASSSDSLIRRRTAFF.

Concerning this clonotype: Because it lacks the conserved phenylalanine or tryptophan at the end, this CDR3 is likely a read error. The rearrangement links TRBV30 to TRBJ2-3; 8 nucleotides agree with TRBD2. This CDR3 region has 15 residues. From germline, CDR1 is GTSNPN and CDR2 SVGIG (reference sequence). V shed 1 base, J shed 6 bases, and the junction held 9 bases outside the gene matches. This chain's CDR3 is CAWSAQAGVTDTQYL. The CDR3 DNA reads as TGTGCCTGGAGTGCGCAAGCGGGAGTTACCGATACGCAGTATCTT.

Details on this clonotype: This may be a read error: a much more frequent sequence differs by one nucleotide. CDR3 in DNA: TGCGCCAGCAACCAAGATGGACTAGCGGGGGATACGCAGTATTTT. This codes for CASNQDGLAGDTQYF. The rearrangement uses TRBV13 and TRBJ2-3; 12 nucleotides match TRBD2. Germline-derived CDR1 and CDR2 are PRHDT and FYEKMQ (reference sequence). There are 15 residues in the CDR3.

V usage is TRBV14 and J usage is TRBJ2-5; D ambiguous. The CDR3 contains 15 residues. Germline V CDR1 and CDR2: SGHDN, FVKESK. This CDR3 reads CISSQDGQLQETQYF. CDR3 nucleotides: TGTATCAGCAGCCAAGACGGTCAGCTCCAAGAGACCCAGTACTTC.

In this sample, this clonotype turned up many times. V is TRBV6-5 and J is TRBJ1-2; possibly TRBD1 for D (5 bases). Germline values: CDR1 MNHEY, CDR2 SVGAGI. There are 14 residues in the CDR3. The ends were cut back, 0 bases at V and 8 bases at J, with 13 bases in the middle. CDR3 DNA sequence: TGTGCCAGCAGTTACTCGAAAGGGGACCGGGGCTACACCTTC. This gives the protein CASSYSKGDRGYTF.

As concerns this clonotype: A much more abundant neighbour one base away suggests this may be a read error. The chain employs TRBV27 and TRBJ2-6, with a tentative D call TRBD1 (6 bases). This CDR3 has 17 residues. CDR1 is MNHEY and CDR2 is SMNVEV in the germline V gene (reference sequence). CDR3 residues: CASGLSQPGAGANVLTF. The CDR3 nucleotides read TGTGCCAGCGGTTTGTCTCAACCAGGGGCTGGGGCCAACGTCCTGACTTTC. Together with reference TRBV27 and TRBJ2-6, the CDR3 gives the full variable domain: EAQVTQNPRYLITVTGKKLTVTCSQNMNHEYMSWYRQDPGLGLRQIYYSMNVEVTDKGDVPEGYKVSRKEKRNFPLILESPSPNQTSLYFCASGLSQPGAGANVLTFGAGSRLTVL.

The table lists this clonotype with many counts. The CDR3 DNA reads TGCGCCAGCAGCTTAAATAGCGGCTACGAGCAGTACTTC. It is translated as CASSLNSGYEQYF. V is TRBV5-1 and J is TRBJ2-7; TRBD2 might be the D (6 bases). Deletions cut 2 bases from V and 3 bases from J, with 9 bases between. The CDR3 extends over 13 amino acids. Germline assignment: CDR1 SGHRS and CDR2 YFSETQ. Together with reference TRBV5-1 and TRBJ2-7, the CDR3 gives the full variable domain: KAGVTQTPRYLIKTRGQQVTLSCSPISGHRSVSWYQQTPGQGLQFLFEYFSETQRNKGNFPGRFSGRQFSNSRSEMNVSTLELGDSALYLCASSLNSGYEQYFGPGTRLTVT.

V and J are TRBV10-1 and TRBJ1-1, with D unclear. Looked up from germline, CDR1 is WNHNN and CDR2 is SYGVQD (reference sequence). Trimming removed 2 bases at V and 3 bases at J, with 10 bases between. The CDR3 consists of 14 residues. The CDR3 region is CASSEGYGYTEAFF. The DNA for the CDR3 is TGCGCCAGCAGTGAGGGATACGGGTACACTGAAGCTTTCTTT.

This clonotype was seen only a few times. This may arise from a read error, as a much more abundant clone is one base away. The V call is TRBV18, the J call TRBJ1-4; D is unclear. CDR3 length: 14 amino acids. The germline gives CDR1 KGHSH, CDR2 LQKENI. V shed 3 bases and J shed 6 bases, with 11 bases lying between them. CDR3 loop: CASSPEQADEKLFF. DNA for the CDR3: TGTGCCAGCTCACCGGAGCAGGCTGATGAAAAACTGTTTTTT.

This clonotype has just a few counts. The V gene is TRBV7-9, the J gene TRBJ2-7, with a possible D match to TRBD1 (6 bases). The CDR3 is 13 residues long. Germline V gene data show CDR1 as SEHNR and CDR2 as FQNEAQ (reference sequence). Trimming left V 9 bases short and J 2 bases short, with 14 bases between. DNA for the CDR3: TGTGCCAGTAATACAGGGCCTCCCTACGAGCAGTACTTC. Its protein is CASNTGPPYEQYF.

V and J are TRBV5-1 and TRBJ2-7; D not certain. Germline CDR1 and CDR2: SGHRS and YFSETQ. Trimming pared 6 bases from V and 5 bases from J, leaving 12 bases between. The CDR3 spans 12 residues. The CDR3 loop reads CASTDQADEQYF. In DNA, the CDR3 is TGCGCCAGCACCGACCAGGCAGACGAGCAGTACTTC. Combining the CDR3 with reference TRBV5-1 and TRBJ2-7 gives the whole variable domain KAGVTQTPRYLIKTRGQQVTLSCSPISGHRSVSWYQQTPGQGLQFLFEYFSETQRNKGNFPGRFSGRQFSNSRSEMNVSTLELGDSALYLCASTDQADEQYFGPGTRLTVT.

This clonotype was detected ten times or more. V gene TRBV27 combines with J gene TRBJ2-7; TRBD2 agrees at 8 bases. The CDR3 extends over 15 amino acids. V shed 5 bases and J 3 bases; nucleotides not matched to a gene: 9. CDR1 MNHEY and CDR2 SMNVEV come from the germline V gene (reference sequence). The CDR3 loop reads CASSPELAADYEQYF. Written as DNA, the CDR3 is TGTGCCAGCAGTCCCGAACTAGCGGCCGACTACGAGCAGTACTTC.

This clonotype has ten or more counts. The chain uses TRBV18 and TRBJ2-7, with a possible D match to TRBD1 (6 bases). CDR1 is KGHSH, CDR2 LQKENI, per germline. The V end was cut by 1 base, the J end by 13 bases, with 11 bases between. The CDR3 contains 11 residues. The CDR3: CASSPQGELYF. The CDR3 nucleotides read TGTGCCAGCTCACCACAGGGGGAGCTCTACTTC.

The CDR3 nucleotides are TGTGCCAGCAGTCCGCACTGGAGCAATCAGCCCCAGCATTTT. It specifies CASSPHWSNQPQHF. This chain connects TRBV28 to TRBJ1-5; no firm D call. V gave up 5 bases and J gave up 1 base, with 9 bases separating them. Germline lookup yields CDR1 MDHEN and CDR2 SYDVKM. The CDR3 consists of 14 residues.

This clonotype was recorded many times. The gene calls are TRBV3-1 and TRBJ1-1; the D gene is possibly TRBD1 (5 bases). Germline V gene data show CDR1 as LGHDT and CDR2 as YNNKEL (reference sequence). There are 13 residues in the CDR3. The V end lost 6 bases, the J end lost 4 bases, and 12 bases lay between the germline ends. The CDR3, as DNA: TGTGCCAGCAGGGGGACGAGGGCCACTGAAGCTTTCTTT. Amino acid sequence: CASRGTRATEAFF.

This clonotype was counted ten times or more. The chain carries TRBV2 and TRBJ2-1; tentatively, D is TRBD1 or TRBD2 (5 bases each). The CDR3 totals 12 residues. Germline CDR1 reads SNHLY; CDR2 reads FYNNEI. V was shortened by 8 bases and J by 4 bases, with 9 bases between the two germline ends. The CDR3 DNA sequence: TGTGCCAGCGGGGACGGATACAATGAGCAGTTCTTC. It is translated as CASGDGYNEQFF.

This clonotype was picked up many times. The chain carries TRBV3-1 and TRBJ2-1; D is ambiguous. CDR1 LGHDT and CDR2 YNNKEL come from the germline V gene (reference sequence). This CDR3 contains 16 residues. The V end lost 5 bases, the J end lost 0 bases, and 14 bases lay between the germline ends. CDR3 loop: CASSVRTPSSYNEQFF. The CDR3 DNA reads TGTGCCAGCAGCGTCCGGACCCCTAGCTCCTACAATGAGCAGTTCTTC.

The rearrangement joins TRBV7-6 to TRBJ2-7; 10 nucleotides match TRBD2. The germline V gene has CDR1 SGHVS and CDR2 FNYEAQ. The CDR3 spans 18 residues. J lost 5 bases, V lost 2 bases, and 15 bases had no gene match. The CDR3 sequence: CASSLYPPTGTSVHEQYF. CDR3 nucleotide sequence: TGTGCCAGCAGCTTATACCCCCCTACCGGGACTAGCGTCCACGAGCAGTACTTC.

This clonotype was detected many times. The chain uses TRBV6-1 and TRBJ2-7; 8 bases are shared with TRBD2. Trimming cost V 11 bases and J 5 bases; bases outside gene matches: 35. Per the germline V gene, CDR1 is MNHNS and CDR2 is SASEGT. The CDR3 runs to 21 residues. For the CDR3, the DNA is TGTGCCTGCCTCCCCGGACACGGCTCCATCTTTCGAGCGGGAGTCTTTGACGAGCAGTACTTC. This encodes CACLPGHGSIFRAGVFDEQYF.

The table lists this clonotype with a few counts. The chain is built from TRBV20-1 and TRBJ1-1, with unresolved D. The germline CDR1 and CDR2 sequences are DFQATT and SNEGSKA (reference sequence). The V gene lost 1 base and the J gene lost 2 bases, with 17 bases spanning the gap. CDR3 size: 16 residues. The CDR3 spells CSARGDLGSHNTEAFF. In nucleotides, the CDR3 is TGCAGTGCTAGAGGCGACCTTGGTTCCCACAACACTGAAGCTTTCTTT.

The chain recombines TRBV2 with TRBJ2-1; D gene ambiguous. This CDR3 is built from 12 residues. CDR1 SNHLY and CDR2 FYNNEI come from the germline V gene. Between the trimmed V and J ends, which lost 11 bases and 0 bases, there was a span of 8 bases. CDR3 region: CAGSRSYNEQFF. CDR3 coding DNA: TGTGCCGGCTCCCGCTCCTACAATGAGCAGTTCTTC.

The chain carries TRBV20-1 and TRBJ1-2, with a tentative D call TRBD1 (6 bases). The V end lost 1 base, the J end lost 1 base, and 22 bases lay between the germline ends. Germline lookup yields CDR1 DFQATT and CDR2 SNEGSKA (reference sequence). The CDR3 contains 18 residues. The CDR3 DNA is TGCAGTGCTAGAGGGAGCGTACAGGGTAGTAATTTTAACTATGGCTACACCTTC. Amino acid sequence: CSARGSVQGSNFNYGYTF.

The chain combines TRBV4-1 with TRBJ2-1; TRBD2 might be the D (5 bases). CDR3 length: 15 residues. Germline V gene lookup returns CDR1 MGHRA and CDR2 YSYEKL. Trimming pared 4 bases from V and 5 bases from J, leaving 15 bases between. The CDR3 DNA follows: TGCGCCAGCAGCCTTTTCAGCGGAACGAACAATGAGCAGTTCTTC. Amino acids: CASSLFSGTNNEQFF.

This chain links TRBV27 with TRBJ1-5, with a tentative D call TRBD1 (5 bases). The CDR3 runs to 15 residues. Deletions cut 6 bases from V and 2 bases from J, with 14 bases between. Per germline, CDR1 MNHEY and CDR2 SMNVEV (reference sequence). The DNA of the CDR3 is TGTGCCAGCAGCCCCACAGGCGCGGGCAATCAGCCCCAGCATTTT. It encodes CASSPTGAGNQPQHF.

This clonotype was observed many times. The chain has TRBV5-1 and TRBJ2-3, with D uncertain. V lost 0 bases, J lost 0 bases, and 11 bases lay in between. Germline assignment: CDR1 SGHRS and CDR2 YFSETQ. CDR3 length equals 16 residues. CDR3 in DNA: TGCGCCAGCAGCTTGGGGGCAGGCATCAGCACAGATACGCAGTATTTT. This encodes CASSLGAGISTDTQYF. Using reference TRBV5-1 and TRBJ2-3 for the parts outside the CDR3, the full variable domain is KAGVTQTPRYLIKTRGQQVTLSCSPISGHRSVSWYQQTPGQGLQFLFEYFSETQRNKGNFPGRFSGRQFSNSRSEMNVSTLELGDSALYLCASSLGAGISTDTQYFGPGTRLTVL.

This clonotype was found many times. V is TRBV11-2 and J is TRBJ2-2, with D uncertain. The length of the CDR3 is 15 residues. V was pared by 5 bases and J by 4 bases, with 14 bases between. Germline loops: CDR1 SGHAT, CDR2 FQNNGV. Here the CDR3 reads CASSLGPVSTGELFF. CDR3 nucleotides: TGTGCCAGCAGCCTCGGTCCGGTGAGCACCGGGGAGCTGTTTTTT.

The chain recombines TRBV6-1 with TRBJ1-2; 9 nucleotides match TRBD1. The CDR3 is 13 residues long. From germline, CDR1 is MNHNS and CDR2 SASEGT. After removal of 6 bases from V and 5 bases from J, the junction contained 4 bases not matched to a gene. The CDR3 DNA is TGTGCCAGCAGACGGGACAGGGAATATGGCTACACCTTC. Translating gives CASRRDREYGYTF.

About this clonotype: A single base separates this from a much larger clone, so it may be a read error. This sequence joins TRBV9 and TRBJ2-5; 9 positions agree with TRBD2. The CDR3 spans 16 residues. In germline, CDR1 is SGDLS, CDR2 YYNGEE. CDR3 nucleotide sequence: TGTGCCAGCAGCTTGACCGGGACTAGCCTACAAGAGGCCCAGTACTTC. This codes for CASSLTGTSLQEAQYF.

The chain joins TRBV20-1 to TRBJ2-2; the D gene is possibly TRBD2 (6 bases). This CDR3 has 15 amino acids. Germline V lookup: CDR1 DFQATT, CDR2 SNEGSKA (reference sequence). V gave up 0 bases and J gave up 1 base, with 9 bases separating them. The CDR3 loop reads CSARDFSGNTGELFF. CDR3 nucleotide sequence: TGCAGTGCTAGAGATTTTAGCGGGAACACCGGGGAGCTGTTTTTT.

V and J are TRBV7-9 and TRBJ2-3; 9 nucleotides match TRBD2. The CDR3 loop spans 16 amino acids. CDR1 and CDR2 (germline): SEHNR, FQNEAQ (reference sequence). After removal of 5 bases from V and 1 base from J, the junction contained 7 bases not matched to a gene. Here the CDR3 reads CASSTRTSVGTDTQYF. The CDR3 coding sequence is TGTGCCAGCAGCACCAGGACTAGCGTGGGCACAGATACGCAGTATTTT.